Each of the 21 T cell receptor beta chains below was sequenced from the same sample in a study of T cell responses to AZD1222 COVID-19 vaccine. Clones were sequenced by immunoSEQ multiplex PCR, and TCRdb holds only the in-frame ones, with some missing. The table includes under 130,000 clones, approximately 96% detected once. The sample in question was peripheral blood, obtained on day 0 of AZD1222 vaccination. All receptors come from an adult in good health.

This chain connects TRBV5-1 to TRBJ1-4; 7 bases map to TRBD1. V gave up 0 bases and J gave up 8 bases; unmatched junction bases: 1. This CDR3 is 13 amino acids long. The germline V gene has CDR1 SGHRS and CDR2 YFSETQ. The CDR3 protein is CASSLDRGEKLFF. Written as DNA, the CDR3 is TGCGCCAGCAGCTTGGACAGGGGAGAAAAACTGTTTTTT.

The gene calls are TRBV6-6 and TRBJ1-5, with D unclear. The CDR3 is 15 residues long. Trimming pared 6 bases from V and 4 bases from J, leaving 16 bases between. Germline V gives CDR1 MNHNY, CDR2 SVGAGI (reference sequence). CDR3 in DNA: TGTGCCAGCAGCAAACGACTCCCCCTTAATCAGCCCCAGCATTTT. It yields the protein CASSKRLPLNQPQHF.

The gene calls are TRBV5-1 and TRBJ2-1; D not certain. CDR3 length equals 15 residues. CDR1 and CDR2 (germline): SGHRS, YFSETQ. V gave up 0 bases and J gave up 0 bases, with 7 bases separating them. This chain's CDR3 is CASSLGSLSYNEQFF. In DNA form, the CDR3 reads TGCGCCAGCAGCTTGGGCTCACTCTCCTACAATGAGCAGTTCTTC.

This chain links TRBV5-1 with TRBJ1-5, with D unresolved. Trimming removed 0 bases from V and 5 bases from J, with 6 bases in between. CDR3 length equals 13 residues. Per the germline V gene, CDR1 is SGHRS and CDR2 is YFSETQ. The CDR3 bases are TGCGCCAGCAGCTTGGGAACTGATCAGCCCCAGCATTTT. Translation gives CASSLGTDQPQHF. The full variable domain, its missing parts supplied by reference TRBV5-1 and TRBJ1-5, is KAGVTQTPRYLIKTRGQQVTLSCSPISGHRSVSWYQQTPGQGLQFLFEYFSETQRNKGNFPGRFSGRQFSNSRSEMNVSTLELGDSALYLCASSLGTDQPQHFGDGTRLSIL.

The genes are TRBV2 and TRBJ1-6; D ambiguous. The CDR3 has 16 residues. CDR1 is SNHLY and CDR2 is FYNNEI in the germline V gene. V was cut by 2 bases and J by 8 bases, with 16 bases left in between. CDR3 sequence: CASSEWRSLSHSPLHF. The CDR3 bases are TGTGCCAGCAGTGAATGGAGGAGTTTATCGCATTCACCCCTCCACTTT.

Here the CDR3 DNA reads TGCGCCAGCAGCTTGGTTCTTCAAGGGGGCCCGGGTGATACGCAGTATTTT. Residues: CASSLVLQGGPGDTQYF. The chain couples TRBV5-1 to TRBJ2-3; the match to TRBD1 covers 7 bases. This CDR3 has 17 residues. V lost 0 bases to trimming and J lost 6 bases; unmatched junction nucleotides: 13. Germline values: CDR1 SGHRS, CDR2 YFSETQ.

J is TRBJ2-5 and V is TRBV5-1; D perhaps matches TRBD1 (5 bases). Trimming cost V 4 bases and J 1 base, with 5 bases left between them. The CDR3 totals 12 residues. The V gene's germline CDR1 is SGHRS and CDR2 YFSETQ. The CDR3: CASSGAQETQYF. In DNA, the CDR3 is TGCGCCAGCAGCGGGGCCCAAGAGACCCAGTACTTC.

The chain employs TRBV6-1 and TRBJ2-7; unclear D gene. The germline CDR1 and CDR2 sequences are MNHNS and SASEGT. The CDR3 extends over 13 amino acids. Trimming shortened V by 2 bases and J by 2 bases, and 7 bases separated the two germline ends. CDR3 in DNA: TGTGCCAGCAGTGAAAACAGTCCCTACGAGCAGTACTTC. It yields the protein CASSENSPYEQYF.

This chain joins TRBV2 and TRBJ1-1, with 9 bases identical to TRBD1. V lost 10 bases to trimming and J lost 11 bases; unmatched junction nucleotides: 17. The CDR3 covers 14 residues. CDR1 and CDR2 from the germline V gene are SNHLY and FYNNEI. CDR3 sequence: CANTSVRTGVDAFF. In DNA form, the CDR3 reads TGTGCCAACACGTCCGTTAGGACAGGGGTTGACGCTTTCTTT.

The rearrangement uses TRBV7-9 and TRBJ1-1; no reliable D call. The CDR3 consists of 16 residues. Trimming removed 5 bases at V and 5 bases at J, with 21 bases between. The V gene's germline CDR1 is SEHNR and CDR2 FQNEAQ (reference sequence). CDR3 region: CASSPVGSEVWTEAFF. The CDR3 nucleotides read TGTGCCAGCAGCCCGGTTGGGTCGGAGGTTTGGACTGAAGCTTTCTTT.

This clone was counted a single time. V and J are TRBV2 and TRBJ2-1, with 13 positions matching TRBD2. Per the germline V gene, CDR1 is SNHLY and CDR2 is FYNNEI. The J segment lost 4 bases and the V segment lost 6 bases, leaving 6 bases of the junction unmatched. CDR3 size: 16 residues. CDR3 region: CASSRLAGGEYNEQFF. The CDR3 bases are TGTGCCAGCAGCCGACTAGCGGGGGGCGAGTACAATGAGCAGTTCTTC.

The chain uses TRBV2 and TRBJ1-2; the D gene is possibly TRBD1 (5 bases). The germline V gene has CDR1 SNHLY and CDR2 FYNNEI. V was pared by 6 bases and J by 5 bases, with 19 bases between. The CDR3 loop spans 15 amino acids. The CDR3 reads CASSEQTGGVYGYTF. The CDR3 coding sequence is TGTGCCAGCAGCGAACAAACCGGGGGTGTATATGGCTACACCTTC.

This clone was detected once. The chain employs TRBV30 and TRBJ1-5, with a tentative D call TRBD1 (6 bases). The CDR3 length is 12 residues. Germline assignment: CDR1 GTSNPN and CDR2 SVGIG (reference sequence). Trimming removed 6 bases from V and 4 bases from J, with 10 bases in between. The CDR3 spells CACSGVNQPQHF. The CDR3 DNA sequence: TGTGCCTGCTCAGGGGTGAATCAGCCCCAGCATTTT.

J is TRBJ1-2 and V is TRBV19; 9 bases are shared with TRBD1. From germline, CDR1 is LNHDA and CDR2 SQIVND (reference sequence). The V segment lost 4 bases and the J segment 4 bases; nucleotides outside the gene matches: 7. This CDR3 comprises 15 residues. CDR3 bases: TGTGCCAGTAGTAACCGGGACAGGGAGACCTATGGCTACACCTTC. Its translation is CASSNRDRETYGYTF.

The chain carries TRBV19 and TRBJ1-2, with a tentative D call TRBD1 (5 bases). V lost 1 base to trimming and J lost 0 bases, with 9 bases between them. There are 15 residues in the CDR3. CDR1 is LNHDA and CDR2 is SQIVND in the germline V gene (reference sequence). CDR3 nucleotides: TGTGCCAGTAGTATAGTGACAGCGACTAACTATGGCTACACCTTC. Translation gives CASSIVTATNYGYTF.

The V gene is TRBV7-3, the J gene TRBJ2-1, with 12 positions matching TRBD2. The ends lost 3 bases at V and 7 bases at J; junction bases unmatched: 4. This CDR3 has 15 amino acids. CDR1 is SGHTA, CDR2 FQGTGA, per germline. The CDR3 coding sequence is TGTGCCAGCAGCTTCGGACTAGCGGGGATAAATGAGCAGTTCTTC. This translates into CASSFGLAGINEQFF. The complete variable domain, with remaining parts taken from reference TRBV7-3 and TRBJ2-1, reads GAGVSQTPSNKVTEKGKYVELRCDPISGHTALYWYRQSLGQGPEFLIYFQGTGAADDSGLPNDRFFAVRPEGSVSTLKIQRTERGDSAVYLCASSFGLAGINEQFFGPGTRLTVL.

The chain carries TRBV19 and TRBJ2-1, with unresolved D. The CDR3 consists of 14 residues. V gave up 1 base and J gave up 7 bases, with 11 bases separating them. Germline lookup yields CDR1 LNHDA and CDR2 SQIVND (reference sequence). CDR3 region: CASSIVRVGNEQFF. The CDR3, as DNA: TGTGCCAGTAGTATAGTTCGGGTTGGTAATGAGCAGTTCTTC.

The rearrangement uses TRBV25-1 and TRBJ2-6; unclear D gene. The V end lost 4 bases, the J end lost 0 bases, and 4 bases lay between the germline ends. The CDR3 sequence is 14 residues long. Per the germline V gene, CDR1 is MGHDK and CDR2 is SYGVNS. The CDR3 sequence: CASSGPSGANVLTF. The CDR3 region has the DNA TGTGCCAGCAGTGGTCCCTCTGGGGCCAACGTCCTGACTTTC.

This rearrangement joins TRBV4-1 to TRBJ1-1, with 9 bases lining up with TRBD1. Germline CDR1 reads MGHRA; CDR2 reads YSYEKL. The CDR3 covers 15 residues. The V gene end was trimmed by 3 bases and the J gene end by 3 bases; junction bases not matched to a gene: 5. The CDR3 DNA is TGCGCCAGCAGCCAGTACAGGGGGCAGGACACTGAAGCTTTCTTT. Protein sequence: CASSQYRGQDTEAFF.

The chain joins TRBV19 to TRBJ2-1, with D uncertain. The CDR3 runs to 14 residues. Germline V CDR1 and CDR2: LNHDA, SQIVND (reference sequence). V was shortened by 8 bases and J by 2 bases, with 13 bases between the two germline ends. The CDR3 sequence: CASGPLTTYNEQFF. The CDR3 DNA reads TGTGCCAGTGGACCACTAACTACCTACAATGAGCAGTTCTTC.

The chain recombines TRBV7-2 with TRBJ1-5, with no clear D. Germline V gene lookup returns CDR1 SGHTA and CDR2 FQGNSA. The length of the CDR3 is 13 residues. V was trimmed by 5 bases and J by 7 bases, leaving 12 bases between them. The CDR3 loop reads CASSTLREQPQHF. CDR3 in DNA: TGTGCCAGCAGCACCCTCCGGGAACAGCCCCAGCATTTT.